The 6 T cell receptor beta chains reported below all come from one sample, sequenced in a study of patients and donors after allogeneic stem cell transplantation. Each CDR3 protein is one row after TCRdb ran MiXCR on the RT-PCR reads. The sample has over 350,000 distinct CDR3 sequences, 16% seen once. The sample taken for sequencing was blood, either unsorted or a sorted T cell fraction (not recorded which). The receptors shown here come from a human donor who was either an allogeneic HSCT recipient or a stem cell or donor lymphocyte infusion donor (not recorded which). It is not recorded whose cells these are; they may come from a transplant donor.

The V gene is TRBV3-1, the J gene TRBJ2-7; D possibly corresponds to TRBD1 (5 bases). The CDR3 is 15 amino acids. The V and J ends lost 0 bases and 2 bases respectively, with 11 bases between them. Germline V gene sequence: CDR1 LGHDT, CDR2 YNNKEL (reference sequence). CDR3 amino acids: CASSQDSGFAYEQYF. The CDR3 DNA follows: TGTGCCAGCAGCCAAGATTCAGGGTTCGCCTACGAGCAGTACTTC.

This clonotype has a handful of counts. V and J are TRBV3-1 and TRBJ2-7; D is unresolved. The germline V and J ends were trimmed by 1 base and 0 bases, with 10 bases remaining between them. The CDR3 loop spans 15 amino acids. From germline, CDR1 is LGHDT and CDR2 YNNKEL (reference sequence). The CDR3 here is CASSQASRLSYEQYF. In nucleotides, the CDR3 is TGTGCCAGCAGCCAAGCCAGTCGACTCTCCTACGAGCAGTACTTC.

This clonotype came up a few times. J is TRBJ2-2 and V is TRBV6-5; 7 bases agree with TRBD1. The CDR3 is 16 residues long. The germline V gene has CDR1 MNHEY and CDR2 SVGAGI. Trimming at V came to 0 bases and at J to 6 bases, leaving 7 bases not matched to a gene. CDR3 residues: CASSYSRQGISGELFF. CDR3 in DNA: TGTGCCAGCAGTTACTCGAGACAGGGAATCTCCGGGGAGCTGTTTTTT.

Note on this clonotype: A much larger clonotype is one base distant, so this may be a read error. The genes are TRBV12-3 or TRBV12-4 and TRBJ2-1; D unclear. The CDR3 runs 13 residues. V shed 3 bases and J shed 6 bases, with 9 bases lying between them. The CDR3 bases are TGTGCCAGCAGTTTGCTGTGGAGCAATGAGCAGTTCTTC. This translates into CASSLLWSNEQFF.

This clonotype has more than one count but fewer than ten. The chain uses TRBV11-2 and TRBJ2-4; D may be TRBD1 (6 bases). The CDR3 runs 19 residues. The germline V gene has CDR1 SGHAT and CDR2 FQNNGV. V lost 0 bases and J 1 base, leaving 19 bases between the germline ends. The CDR3, as DNA: TGTGCCAGCAGCTTAGATGGGATTTGGGGGCCTAAGGCCAAAAACATTCAGTACTTC. Its translation is CASSLDGIWGPKAKNIQYF.

This clonotype was detected only a few times. The chain employs TRBV19 and TRBJ1-2; 8 nucleotides match TRBD1. CDR3 length: 17 residues. Germline lookup yields CDR1 LNHDA and CDR2 SQIVND (reference sequence). V lost 5 bases, J lost 8 bases, and 19 bases stayed unmatched. The CDR3 reads CASSLMVGQDRFWGYTF. CDR3 in DNA: TGTGCCAGTAGTCTAATGGTGGGACAGGACCGCTTCTGGGGCTACACCTTC.